The rows below give T cell receptor beta chains drawn from one sample of a study of shared clonotypes between healthy human individuals. The data were produced by immunoSEQ multiplex PCR, yet TCRdb's version contains in-frame clones alone and is incomplete. The sample lists under 1,100,000 clones, about 75% occurring once. Specimen: memory CD4+ T cells sorted from blood. The receptors derive from a young man in good health. Both conserved end residues are part of each CDR3. Fields, in order: V gene, J gene, CDR3 protein.

TRBV7-8,TRBJ2-1,CASSGPRSGGNYNEQFF
TRBV11-2,TRBJ2-7,CASSSGLEIYEQYF
TRBV6-1,TRBJ2-7,CASSENRYSYEQYF
TRBV10-1,TRBJ2-5,CASSEGQETQYF
TRBV19,TRBJ1-2,CASSIPGQGDYGYTF
TRBV27,TRBJ1-6,CASSVMGQTGSPLHF
TRBV7-7,TRBJ2-7,CASSLGVSATTDEQYF
TRBV7-9,TRBJ1-6,CASSLRGIQNSPLHF
TRBV21-1,TRBJ1-2,CASSPLVPSSYGYTF
TRBV7-9,TRBJ2-1,CASSAPGQGGYNEQFF
TRBV7-2,TRBJ1-2,CASSFSGPHGYTF
TRBV11-3,TRBJ2-3,CASSQQGGGTDTQYF
TRBV5-4,TRBJ2-1,CASSETSGTYNEQFF